A selection of T cell receptor beta chains follows, all from one sample in a study of neurological immune-mediated disorders. MiXCR was run by TCRdb on the 5' RACE reads, yielding one entry per CDR3 protein. The repertoire holds about 89,000 distinct CDR3 sequences, with about 2.5% as singletons. Sequencing was done on a sample of PBMCs. The source is a woman between 25 and 40 years old with multiple sclerosis. Each CDR3 is given with its conserved first and last residue. The order of the fields is CDR3 protein, CDR3 length, J gene, V gene, clone size. The size entry is marked missing in some rows and otherwise reads once, few, many or a size class.

CDR3: CASSALAGDYEQYF
length: 14
J: TRBJ2-7
V: TRBV9
size: many

CDR3: CASSFSGRAYEQYF
length: 14
J: TRBJ2-7
V: TRBV5-6
size: many

CDR3: CASSFQDGSYEQYF
length: 14
J: TRBJ2-7
V: TRBV12-3/TRBV12-4
size: many

CDR3: CSASKGIPSREQYF
length: 14
J: TRBJ2-7
V: TRBV20-1
size: many

CDR3: CASSSQGRGYGYTF
length: 14
J: TRBJ1-2
V: TRBV5-6
size: many

CDR3: CASSYTSGSYTQYF
length: 14
J: TRBJ2-3
V: TRBV11-2
size: many

CDR3: CASTPGRGVAFF
length: 12
J: TRBJ1-1
V: TRBV25-1
size: many

CDR3: CASSYQPGQINTEAFF
length: 16
J: TRBJ1-1
V: TRBV6-5
size: few

CDR3: CASSSGTSGAYEQYF
length: 15
J: TRBJ2-7
V: TRBV7-2
size: many

CDR3: CASSASIQDDYGYTF
length: 15
J: TRBJ1-2
V: TRBV9
size: many

CDR3: CASSLLGAGGFEQYF
length: 15
J: TRBJ2-7
V: TRBV11-2
size: many

CDR3: CASGLTFTNTYNEQFF
length: 16
J: TRBJ2-1
V: TRBV12-5
size: few

CDR3: CASSLFGAGGNEQYF
length: 15
J: TRBJ2-7
V: TRBV5-6
size: many

CDR3: CASSTPGTGEGETQYF
length: 16
J: TRBJ2-5
V: TRBV6-1
size: few

CDR3: CSAGTSQETQYF
length: 12
J: TRBJ2-5
V: TRBV20-1
size: many

CDR3: CASSLGLAGDIPYF
length: 14
J: TRBJ2-7
V: TRBV7-2
size: many

CDR3: CASSRRQVEVPEAFF
length: 15
J: TRBJ1-1
V: TRBV2
size: many

CDR3: CASSPSSYNEQFF
length: 13
J: TRBJ2-1
V: TRBV5-1
size: many

CDR3: CASSPGGPVSYNEQFF
length: 16
J: TRBJ2-1
V: TRBV7-9
size: many

CDR3: CASSQGGRAWYGGNEQFF
length: 18
J: TRBJ2-1
V: TRBV5-1
size: many

CDR3: CASSPAPGTAFGGYTF
length: 16
J: TRBJ1-2
V: TRBV7-9
size: many

CDR3: CASSLLLAGDPPDTQYF
length: 17
J: TRBJ2-3
V: TRBV12-3/TRBV12-4
size: many

CDR3: CASSNRTGSNIQYF
length: 14
J: TRBJ2-4
V: TRBV21-1
size: many

CDR3: CASSLMGKDYGYTF
length: 14
J: TRBJ1-2
V: TRBV12-3/TRBV12-4
size: many

CDR3: CASSSRTSGISIRSPTDTQYF
length: 21
J: TRBJ2-3
V: TRBV7-9
size: many

CDR3: CASSQDLAGLYNEQFF
length: 16
J: TRBJ2-1
V: TRBV4-3
size: many

CDR3: CASSLGSFYEQYF
length: 13
J: TRBJ2-7
V: TRBV5-1
size: many

CDR3: CSARNPGPSYGYTF
length: 14
J: TRBJ1-2
V: TRBV20-1
size: many

CDR3: CASSYSLAGEEQYF
length: 14
J: TRBJ2-7
V: TRBV6-2/TRBV6-3
size: NA

CDR3: CASRRDRGVEETQYF
length: 15
J: TRBJ2-5
V: TRBV12-3/TRBV12-4
size: many

CDR3: CASREGNSNQPQHF
length: 14
J: TRBJ1-5
V: TRBV7-8
size: many

CDR3: CSANSRDKGTMDTQYF
length: 16
J: TRBJ2-3
V: TRBV20-1
size: many

CDR3: CASSLGSPYEQYF
length: 13
J: TRBJ2-7
V: TRBV27
size: many

CDR3: CASSPWGQSEKLFF
length: 14
J: TRBJ1-4
V: TRBV7-9
size: many

CDR3: CSARDARVGGRQQFF
length: 15
J: TRBJ2-1
V: TRBV20-1
size: many

CDR3: CASSRRLAGVFSGTDTQYF
length: 19
J: TRBJ2-3
V: TRBV4-3
size: many

CDR3: CASSPGSNMAEQYF
length: 14
J: TRBJ2-7
V: TRBV14
size: many

CDR3: CATTGSGRSYEQYF
length: 14
J: TRBJ2-7
V: TRBV6-2/TRBV6-3
size: many